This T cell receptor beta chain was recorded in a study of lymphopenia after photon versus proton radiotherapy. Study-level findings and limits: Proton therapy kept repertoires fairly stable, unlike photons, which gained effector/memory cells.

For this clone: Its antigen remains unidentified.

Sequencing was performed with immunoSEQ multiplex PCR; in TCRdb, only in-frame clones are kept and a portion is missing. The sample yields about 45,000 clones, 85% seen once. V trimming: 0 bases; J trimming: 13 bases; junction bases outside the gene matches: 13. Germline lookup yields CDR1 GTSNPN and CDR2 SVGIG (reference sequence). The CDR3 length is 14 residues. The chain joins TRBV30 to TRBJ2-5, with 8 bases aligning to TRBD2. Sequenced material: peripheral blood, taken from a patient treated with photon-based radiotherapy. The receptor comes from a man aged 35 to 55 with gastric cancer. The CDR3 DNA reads TGTGCCTGGAGTGTTAGGACTAGCTATGGAAATTTGTACTTC. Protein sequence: CAWSVRTSYGNLYF.